The 25 T cell receptor beta chains presented below share a single source sample, sequenced in a study of breast tumors, draining lymph nodes, adjacent tissues. TCRdb independently ran MiXCR on the multiplex PCR reads; one entry per CDR3 protein. The profile shows about 22,000 distinct CDR3 sequences, under 75% of them singletons. The sequenced sample was breast tumor tissue. The receptors shown here come from a female donor with breast cancer. Some clones in this sample may be carry-over from other donors' samples.

Many counts were recorded for this clonotype. The V call is TRBV19, the J call TRBJ1-5; D is perhaps TRBD1 (5 bases). The CDR3 has 15 residues. Looked up from germline, CDR1 is LNHDA and CDR2 is SQIVND (reference sequence). V dropped 8 bases and J dropped 6 bases, with 20 bases sitting between them. The CDR3 bases are TGTGCCAGTGCCCCGGGGCCCATTTTGGGTCAGCCCCAGCATTTT. It translates to CASAPGPILGQPQHF.

The rearrangement joins TRBV25-1 to TRBJ1-4; unclear D gene. CDR3 size: 14 residues. V dropped 8 bases and J dropped 0 bases, with 10 bases sitting between them. CDR1 is MGHDK, CDR2 SYGVNS, per germline. CDR3 DNA sequence: TGTGCCAGCGCGAACAGAGCAACTAATGAAAAACTGTTTTTT. It encodes CASANRATNEKLFF.

On this clonotype: Since the CDR3 does not end with the conserved phenylalanine or tryptophan, this likely comes from a read error. This chain joins TRBV2 and TRBJ2-2, with no clear D. In germline, CDR1 is SNHLY, CDR2 FYNNEI. This CDR3 has 13 amino acids. V was pared by 3 bases and J by 8 bases, with 10 bases between. This CDR3 reads CASSDGVTGELFC. DNA of the CDR3: TGTGCCAGCAGTGATGGTGTTACAGGGGAGCTGTTTTGT.

The V gene is TRBV19, the J gene TRBJ1-2; possibly TRBD1 for D (5 bases). Trimming stripped 5 bases from V and 5 bases from J, with 15 bases between. The germline CDR1 and CDR2 sequences are LNHDA and SQIVND (reference sequence). The CDR3 is made up of 14 amino acids. In DNA form, the CDR3 reads TGTGCCAGTAGTCTGAGGGGAGGAACATATGGCTACACCTTC. It yields the protein CASSLRGGTYGYTF.

Comments on this clonotype: The limits of the CDR3 on the DNA are not certain, so only TCRdb's listed CDR3 is given. V and J are TRBV7-9 and TRBJ2-5; the table's TRBD1 call for D was not verified on the DNA. In germline, CDR1 is SEHNR, CDR2 FQNEAQ (reference sequence). The CDR3 totals 20 residues, both ends included. CDR3 loop: CASSFYICSAPSLQQETQYF.

The chain uses TRBV12-3 or TRBV12-4 and TRBJ2-1; the match to TRBD2 covers 11 bases. The CDR3 runs to 16 residues. V lost 4 bases and J lost 2; bases outside the gene matches: 4. For the CDR3, the DNA is TGTGCCAGCAGTTGGCTAGCGGGAGGCCCCTACAATGAGCAGTTCTTC. It codes for CASSWLAGGPYNEQFF.

Ten or more counts support this clonotype. This sequence may be a read error, since a much larger clone differs from it by one base. The chain employs TRBV14 and TRBJ1-2; D possibly corresponds to TRBD1 (6 bases). Trimming stripped 5 bases from V and 10 bases from J, with 26 bases between. The CDR3 contains 16 residues. CDR1 and CDR2 (germline): SGHDN, FVKESK. CDR3 loop: CASSSMGGLGGVAYTF. CDR3 nucleotide sequence: TGTGCCAGCAGCTCCATGGGGGGCCTTGGAGGGGTCGCCTACACCTTC.

The CDR3, as DNA: TGTGCCATCAGTGAGCAGTTCTTC. Translated: CAISEQFF. This chain uses TRBV10-3 with TRBJ2-1; D unresolved. Trimming stripped 2 bases from V and 13 bases from J, with 0 bases between. Germline values: CDR1 ENHRY, CDR2 SYGVKD. There are 8 residues in the CDR3.

V usage is TRBV9 and J usage is TRBJ1-2, with D maybe TRBD1 (6 bases). V lost 5 bases to trimming and J lost 1 base, with 9 bases between them. The CDR3 extends over 13 amino acids. Germline-derived CDR1 and CDR2 are SGDLS and YYNGEE. The CDR3 bases are TGTGCCAGCAGGGGACAAGATAACTATGGCTACACCTTC. Amino acid sequence: CASRGQDNYGYTF.

The genes are TRBV11-2 and TRBJ1-6; TRBD1 is a possible D gene (5 bases). Trimming left V 6 bases short and J 7 bases short, with 13 bases between. The germline V gene has CDR1 SGHAT and CDR2 FQNNGV. This CDR3 comprises 14 residues. DNA for the CDR3: TGTGCCAGCAGGCCGGGACGGGTGAATTCACCCCTCCACTTT. It codes for CASRPGRVNSPLHF.

This clonotype has just a few counts. This sequence joins TRBV2 and TRBJ2-2; D remains unclear. The CDR3 has 11 residues. The germline V gene encodes CDR1 SNHLY and CDR2 FYNNEI. V was cut by 8 bases and J by 6 bases, with 7 bases left in between. CDR3 coding DNA: TGTGCCAGCGGTGGACCCGGGGAGCTGTTTTTT. As protein: CASGGPGELFF.

Points on this clonotype: Possible read error: a much larger clone is one base away. J is TRBJ2-5 and V is TRBV6-1; D is perhaps TRBD2 (7 bases). The germline V and J ends were trimmed by 5 bases and 5 bases, with 18 bases remaining between them. The CDR3 totals 15 residues. Germline V lookup: CDR1 MNHNS, CDR2 SASEGT. The CDR3 coding sequence is TGTGCCAGCAGTCCTCTGGCGGGGGCATTGGAGACCCAGTACTTC. This sequence encodes CASSPLAGALETQYF.

This clonotype was detected many times. Given a much more abundant clone one base away, this may be a read error. V gene TRBV6-1 combines with J gene TRBJ1-2, with D perhaps TRBD1 (6 bases). This CDR3 spans 16 amino acids. Trimming left V 5 bases short and J 4 bases short, with 20 bases between. Germline V gene lookup returns CDR1 MNHNS and CDR2 SASEGT. CDR3 nucleotide sequence: TGTGCCAGCAGTCAAGATACAGGGTACCGCGCCTATGGCTACACCTTC. Protein sequence: CASSQDTGYRAYGYTF.

The V and J genes are TRBV7-2 and TRBJ2-5, with 14 positions matching TRBD2. Germline loops: CDR1 SGHTA, CDR2 FQGNSA. V lost 3 bases to trimming and J lost 5 bases; unmatched junction nucleotides: 5. CDR3 length: 16 amino acids. Written as DNA, the CDR3 is TGTGCCAGCAGCTTTGGGACTAGCGGGGGATTGGAGACCCAGTACTTC. Amino acid sequence: CASSFGTSGGLETQYF.

The rearrangement links TRBV6-4 to TRBJ1-5, with a weak D call TRBD1 (6 bases). V was shortened by 8 bases and J by 3 bases, with 17 bases between the two germline ends. CDR3 length: 15 residues. CDR1 is MRHNA, CDR2 SNTAGT, per germline. The CDR3, as DNA: TGTGCCAGCCGCCGGGAAGGGGGTCCCAATCAGCCCCAGCATTTT. Translating it yields CASRREGGPNQPQHF.

The table lists this clonotype with many counts. The V call is TRBV5-1, the J call TRBJ2-5, with D perhaps TRBD2 (6 bases). The germline V gene has CDR1 SGHRS and CDR2 YFSETQ. The ends were cut back, 4 bases at V and 1 base at J, with 14 bases in the middle. This CDR3 region has 15 residues. CDR3 sequence reads: CASSDPGAVQETQYF. CDR3 coding DNA: TGCGCCAGCAGCGACCCGGGAGCGGTCCAAGAGACCCAGTACTTC.

This clonotype appeared a single time. The rearrangement uses TRBV2 and TRBJ2-3; 8 bases agree with TRBD1. The CDR3 runs 15 residues. Germline V gives CDR1 SNHLY, CDR2 FYNNEI. V lost 7 bases, J lost 3 bases, and 9 bases stayed unmatched. As DNA, the CDR3 is TGTGCCAGCAAAGGACAGGGAACGGCAACAGATACGCAGTATTTT. Encoded protein: CASKGQGTATDTQYF.

The chain recombines TRBV30 with TRBJ2-5; TRBD2 is a possible D gene (6 bases). V dropped 1 base and J dropped 4 bases, with 7 bases sitting between them. The CDR3 is made up of 12 amino acids. Looked up from germline, CDR1 is GTSNPN and CDR2 is SVGIG (reference sequence). The DNA for the CDR3 is TGTGCCTGGAGTGCGGGAGTAGAGACCCAGTACTTC. This sequence encodes CAWSAGVETQYF.

This clonotype was detected ten times or more. Relative to the germline gene, one junction end is altered; a read error may explain this. The chain carries TRBV5-1 and TRBJ1-2; no definite D call. CDR1 is SGHRS, CDR2 YFSETQ, per germline. The CDR3 is 14 amino acids. The CDR3 DNA sequence: TGCGCCAGCAGCTTGGTTCCAGGAATCTACGGCTACGCCTTC. The encoded protein is CASSLVPGIYGYAF.

With respect to this clonotype: A much larger clone differs from this one at a single base, so this may be a read error. V and J are TRBV6-1 and TRBJ2-1; D is ambiguous. Germline V gene sequence: CDR1 MNHNS, CDR2 SASEGT. The CDR3 extends over 12 amino acids. The DNA of the CDR3 is TGTGTCAGCAGTCAGAAATACAATGAGCAGTTCTTC. Encoded protein: CVSSQKYNEQFF.

The J gene is TRBJ2-2, the V gene TRBV10-3, with 7 bases matching TRBD2. V lost 4 bases to trimming and J lost 3 bases; unmatched junction nucleotides: 8. The CDR3 is 16 residues long. Germline V CDR1 and CDR2: ENHRY, SYGVKD. This CDR3 reads CAISGGGGVYTGELFF. CDR3 DNA: TGTGCCATCAGTGGGGGGGGGGGGGTCTACACCGGGGAGCTGTTTTTT.

The chain links TRBV12-3 or TRBV12-4 to TRBJ1-2, with D unresolved. V was pared by 5 bases and J by 4 bases, with 14 bases between. The CDR3 loop spans 14 amino acids. In DNA form, the CDR3 reads TGTGCCAGCAGTCGCACTCGGGGTGGCTATGGCTACACCTTC. This codes for CASSRTRGGYGYTF.

At least ten counts were recorded for this clonotype. The gene calls are TRBV11-2 and TRBJ1-1; D not resolved. Germline assignment: CDR1 SGHAT and CDR2 FQNNGV. The V gene lost 5 bases and the J gene lost 6 bases, with 19 bases spanning the gap. The CDR3 is made up of 15 amino acids. The DNA of the CDR3 is TGTGCCAGCAGCCCCGCCATGATAGCGCAACCTGAAGCTTTCTTT. This translates into CASSPAMIAQPEAFF.

The J gene is TRBJ2-3, the V gene TRBV5-4, with 13 bases identical to TRBD2. This CDR3 spans 18 amino acids. V lost 2 bases, J lost 10 bases, and 16 bases stayed unmatched. CDR1 and CDR2 from the germline V gene are SGHNT and YYREEE (reference sequence). DNA of the CDR3: TGTGCCAGCAGCTTCAGCTACGGGACTAGCGGGGCCGCCGGGGCGCAGTATTTT. It codes for CASSFSYGTSGAAGAQYF. Variable domain in full (rest from reference TRBV5-4 and TRBJ2-3): ETGVTQSPTHLIKTRGQQVTLRCSSQSGHNTVSWYQQALGQGPQFIFQYYREEENGRGNFPPRFSGLQFPNYSSELNVNALELDDSALYLCASSFSYGTSGAAGAQYFGPGTRLTVL.

This clonotype is deemed medium-sized. This sequence joins TRBV18 and TRBJ2-7; D uncertain. Trimming pared 6 bases from V and 6 bases from J, leaving 9 bases between. Germline V gives CDR1 KGHSH, CDR2 LQKENI. The CDR3 is made up of 11 amino acids. The CDR3 bases are TGTGCCAGCTCTCCAGGTAGCGAGCAGTACTTC. Translation gives CASSPGSEQYF. The whole variable domain, filled in from reference TRBV18 and TRBJ2-7, reads NAGVMQNPRHLVRRRGQEARLRCSPMKGHSHVYWYRQLPEEGLKFMVYLQKENIIDESGMPKERFSAEFPKEGPSILRIQQVVRGDSAAYFCASSPGSEQYFGPGTRLTVT.